This note documents a single T cell receptor (beta chain) sequence. The assay was immunoSEQ multiplex PCR, and TCRdb's table has in-frame clones only and misses some. Of about 95,000 clones in the sample, around 96% were seen once. This sample is part of a study of technical replicates of blood from a few donors. The CDR3 has 14 residues. Looked up from germline, CDR1 is SGHVS and CDR2 is FNYEAQ. Trimming pared 1 base from V and 1 base from J, leaving 8 bases between. Sequenced sample: T cells isolated from PBMCs. This sequence originates from a human donor in good health. This chain joins TRBV7-6 and TRBJ2-7; perhaps TRBD1 as D (5 bases). The CDR3, as DNA: TGTGCCAGCAGCTTAGGGGGCAGGTCCTACGAGCAGTACTTC. This encodes CASSLGGRSYEQYF.